Each of the 17 T cell receptor beta chains below was sequenced from the same sample in a study of blood T cells in healthy people across ages. PCR was performed a second time for about 7 to 11 cycles using a sample-barcoded 5' primer and a J-beta primer mix. TCRdb redid the calling of the 5' RACE reads with MiXCR, one entry per CDR3 protein. The data hold almost 550,000 distinct CDR3 sequences, with around 24% observed a single time. In addition, the sample was reused for a study of T cells of mothers and their children.

The sample consisted of blood. Source of these receptors: a boy aged 5-17 years in good health.

The V call is TRBV28, the J call TRBJ2-1; 9 positions match TRBD2. The ends lost 6 bases at V and 8 bases at J; junction bases unmatched: 20. This CDR3 comprises 18 residues. Per the germline V gene, CDR1 is MDHEN and CDR2 is SYDVKM. The CDR3: CASSSYPFSGGGDDEQFF. The CDR3 coding sequence is TGTGCCAGCAGCTCCTATCCCTTCTCTGGCGGGGGGGACGATGAGCAGTTCTTC.

In this sample, this clonotype turned up a few times. This sequence joins TRBV20-1 and TRBJ2-1, with 12 nucleotides matching TRBD2. The CDR3 is made up of 16 amino acids. J lost 5 bases, V lost 3 bases, and 8 bases had no gene match. The germline gives CDR1 DFQATT, CDR2 SNEGSKA (reference sequence). The DNA of the CDR3 is TGCAGTGCTAGTCCGGGCCTAGCGGGGGGGCACAATGAGCAGTTCTTC. Amino acid sequence: CSASPGLAGGHNEQFF.

This clonotype occurred a few times. V and J are TRBV7-2 and TRBJ2-1; 9 bases fit TRBD1. This CDR3 is built from 13 residues. J was trimmed by 14 bases and V by 4 bases; bases with no gene match: 9. Germline V lookup: CDR1 SGHTA, CDR2 FQGNSA. CDR3 in DNA: TGTGCCAGCAGCTCGAACCGGGACAGGGCGAAGTTCTTC. This gives the protein CASSSNRDRAKFF.

J is TRBJ2-3 and V is TRBV5-1; TRBD2 matches 7 bases. The CDR3 length is 12 residues. CDR1 SGHRS and CDR2 YFSETQ come from the germline V gene. The V segment lost 4 bases and the J segment 12 bases; nucleotides outside the gene matches: 8. CDR3 bases: TGCGCCAGCAGCGGAGCGGGGCCCGTTCAGTATTTT. It codes for CASSGAGPVQYF.

In its sample, this clonotype was seen a few times. The chain uses TRBV15 and TRBJ2-1, with 7 bases fitting TRBD2. V lost 0 bases to trimming and J lost 3 bases; unmatched junction nucleotides: 5. The CDR3 covers 16 residues. In germline, CDR1 is LNHNV, CDR2 YYDKDF (reference sequence). The CDR3 reads CATSRESGLYYNEQFF. The CDR3 region has the DNA TGTGCCACCAGCAGAGAATCGGGACTATACTACAATGAGCAGTTCTTC. Drawing the rest from reference TRBV15 and TRBJ2-1, the complete variable domain is DAMVIQNPRYQVTQFGKPVTLSCSQTLNHNVMYWYQQKSSQAPKLLFHYYDKDFNNEADTPDNFQSRRPNTSFCFLDIRSPGLGDTAMYLCATSRESGLYYNEQFFGPGTRLTVL.

The chain uses TRBV11-1 and TRBJ2-1; D uncertain. The CDR3 totals 11 residues. The V gene's germline CDR1 is SGHAT and CDR2 FQDESV (reference sequence). Trimming cost V 5 bases and J 9 bases, with 8 bases left between them. The CDR3 DNA reads as TGTGCCAGCAGCGAAGGAATTGAGCAGTTCTTC. Encoded protein: CASSEGIEQFF.

This clonotype was counted only a few times. This sequence joins TRBV29-1 and TRBJ2-3; a possible D gene is TRBD1 (5 bases). V gave up 6 bases and J gave up 3 bases, with 13 bases separating them. The CDR3 is 13 residues long. CDR1 and CDR2 from the germline V gene are SQVTM and ANQGSEA. This CDR3 is CSVQLRQTDTQYF. The CDR3, as DNA: TGCAGCGTCCAACTGCGACAGACAGATACGCAGTATTTT.

This clonotype was counted a few times. V is TRBV6-1 and J is TRBJ1-1; D is perhaps TRBD1 (5 bases). Looked up from germline, CDR1 is MNHNS and CDR2 is SASEGT. There are 13 residues in the CDR3. V dropped 4 bases and J dropped 5 bases, with 11 bases sitting between them. The CDR3 bases are TGTGCCAGCAGTGTAACGTGGGGGACTGAAGCTTTCTTT. As protein: CASSVTWGTEAFF.

Only a few counts were recorded for this clonotype. The chain recombines TRBV20-1 with TRBJ2-5, with 7 bases aligning to TRBD2. The CDR3 is 16 amino acids. V gave up 4 bases and J gave up 2 bases; unmatched junction bases: 13. CDR1 and CDR2 (germline): DFQATT, SNEGSKA (reference sequence). CDR3 in amino acids: CSATPAGDGLQETQYF. CDR3 DNA sequence: TGCAGTGCTACCCCGGCGGGGGACGGCCTTCAAGAGACCCAGTACTTC.

This sequence joins TRBV24-1 and TRBJ1-1, with D hard to call. Trimming cost V 2 bases and J 4 bases, with 10 bases left between them. Germline assignment: CDR1 KGHDR and CDR2 SFDVKD. The CDR3 extends over 14 amino acids. CDR3 sequence reads: CATSDSDVGTEAFF. The CDR3 DNA reads as TGTGCCACCAGTGATTCAGACGTTGGCACTGAAGCTTTCTTT.

About this clonotype itself: Here the CDR3 omits its conserved ending phenylalanine or tryptophan, so a read error is the likely source. The J gene is TRBJ2-1, the V gene TRBV5-6; 8 bases agree with TRBD1. CDR1 and CDR2 (germline): SGHDT, YYEEEE. There are 15 residues in the CDR3. CDR3 DNA: TGTACCAGCAGCCCCGGACAGGGATGGTACAATGAGCAGTTCTCC. Protein product: CTSSPGQGWYNEQFS.

The chain uses TRBV11-2 and TRBJ2-4, with TRBD2 matching 8 bases. Germline values: CDR1 SGHAT, CDR2 FQNNGV. V shed 4 bases and J 2 bases; nucleotides not matched to a gene: 10. The CDR3 sequence is 17 residues long. The CDR3 region has the DNA TGTGCCAGCAGCTCCCTTGGGACTAGGGGCACCAAAAACATTCAGTACTTC. It encodes CASSSLGTRGTKNIQYF.

The genes are TRBV30 and TRBJ2-5; TRBD1 aligns across 9 bases. The J call may be faulty, since TRBJ2-7 better matches the DNA end. The CDR3 consists of 15 residues. CDR1 GTSNPN and CDR2 SVGIG come from the germline V gene (reference sequence). The CDR3 nucleotides read TGTGCCTGGAGACCCAGGGACAGGGCCTCCTACGAGCAGTACTTC. As protein: CAWRPRDRASYEQYF.

This clonotype was detected only a few times. The genes are TRBV28 and TRBJ1-2; D perhaps matches TRBD1 (6 bases). This CDR3 region has 14 residues. Per the germline V gene, CDR1 is MDHEN and CDR2 is SYDVKM. V shed 5 bases and J shed 3 bases, with 13 bases lying between them. CDR3 bases: TGTGCCAGCAGTCCAGGGGCCAAATACTATGGCTACACCTTC. It encodes CASSPGAKYYGYTF.

The CDR3 DNA is TGTGCCAGCAGTGAATTGACGGTTAACTATGGCTACACCTTC. Its protein product is CASSELTVNYGYTF. V gene TRBV25-1 combines with J gene TRBJ1-2; D is unresolved. This CDR3 is built from 14 residues. Trimming shortened V by 1 base and J by 1 base, and 7 bases separated the two germline ends. Germline-derived CDR1 and CDR2 are MGHDK and SYGVNS.

This clonotype has at least ten counts. The chain has TRBV7-2 and TRBJ2-3, with D perhaps TRBD2 (6 bases). V gave up 5 bases and J gave up 0 bases, with 9 bases separating them. The germline gives CDR1 SGHTA, CDR2 FQGNSA. This CDR3 is 14 amino acids long. The CDR3 is CASSPGLSTDTQYF. CDR3 bases: TGTGCCAGCAGCCCGGGACTTAGCACAGATACGCAGTATTTT.

This clonotype was detected only once. V gene TRBV6-5 combines with J gene TRBJ1-1, with D possibly TRBD1 on 6 matching bases. V lost 0 bases to trimming and J lost 7 bases, with 15 bases between them. The CDR3 is 15 residues long. The V gene's germline CDR1 is MNHEY and CDR2 SVGAGI. CDR3 bases: TGTGCCAGCAGTTACTCGGAAGACAGGTTCCGTGAAGCTTTCTTT. Translating gives CASSYSEDRFREAFF.